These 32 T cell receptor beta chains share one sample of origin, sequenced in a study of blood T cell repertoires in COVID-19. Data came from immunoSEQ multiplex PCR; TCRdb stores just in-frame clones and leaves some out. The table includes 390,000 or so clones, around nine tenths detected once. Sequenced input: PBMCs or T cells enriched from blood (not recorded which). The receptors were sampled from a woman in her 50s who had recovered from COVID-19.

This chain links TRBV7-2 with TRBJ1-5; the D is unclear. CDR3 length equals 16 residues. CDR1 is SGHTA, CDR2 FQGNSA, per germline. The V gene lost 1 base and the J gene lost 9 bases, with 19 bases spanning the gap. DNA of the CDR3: TGTGCCAGCAGCTTAGTGGCAGGTAACTCACTTATGCCCCAGCATTTT. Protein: CASSLVAGNSLMPQHF. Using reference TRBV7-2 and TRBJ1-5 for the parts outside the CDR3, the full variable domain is GAGVSQSPSNKVTEKGKDVELRCDPISGHTALYWYRQSLGQGLEFLIYFQGNSAPDKSGLPSDRFSAERTGGSVSTLTIQRTQQEDSAVYLCASSLVAGNSLMPQHFGDGTRLSIL.

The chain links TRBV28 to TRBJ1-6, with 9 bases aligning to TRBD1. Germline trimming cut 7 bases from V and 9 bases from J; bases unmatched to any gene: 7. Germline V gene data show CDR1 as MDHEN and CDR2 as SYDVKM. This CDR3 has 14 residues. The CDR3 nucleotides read TGTGCCAGCAAGAAGGGGGACAGGGTTTCACCCCTCCACTTT. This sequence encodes CASKKGDRVSPLHF.

In nucleotides, the CDR3 is TGTGCCAGCAGTGACAATCCTGACACTGAAGCTTTCTTT. Its translation: CASSDNPDTEAFF. This chain uses TRBV6-4 with TRBJ1-1; D not resolved. Germline values: CDR1 MRHNA, CDR2 SNTAGT. Trimming removed 2 bases at V and 3 bases at J, with 7 bases between. This CDR3 is 13 amino acids long.

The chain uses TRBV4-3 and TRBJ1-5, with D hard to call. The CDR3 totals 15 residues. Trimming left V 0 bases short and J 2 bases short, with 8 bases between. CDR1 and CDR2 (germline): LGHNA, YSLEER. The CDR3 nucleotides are TGCGCCAGCAGCCAAGATCGGTTCGGCAATCAGCCCCAGCATTTT. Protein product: CASSQDRFGNQPQHF.

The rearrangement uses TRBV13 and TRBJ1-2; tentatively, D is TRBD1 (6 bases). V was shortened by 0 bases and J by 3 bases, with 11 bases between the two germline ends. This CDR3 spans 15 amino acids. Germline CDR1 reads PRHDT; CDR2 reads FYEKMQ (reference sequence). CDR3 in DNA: TGTGCCAGCAGCTTAGGCAGGGGCTACGACTATGGCTACACCTTC. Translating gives CASSLGRGYDYGYTF. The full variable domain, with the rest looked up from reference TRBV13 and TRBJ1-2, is AAGVIQSPRHLIKEKRETATLKCYPIPRHDTVYWYQQGPGQDPQFLISFYEKMQSDKGSIPDRFSAQQFSDYHSELNMSSLELGDSALYFCASSLGRGYDYGYTFGSGTRLTVV.

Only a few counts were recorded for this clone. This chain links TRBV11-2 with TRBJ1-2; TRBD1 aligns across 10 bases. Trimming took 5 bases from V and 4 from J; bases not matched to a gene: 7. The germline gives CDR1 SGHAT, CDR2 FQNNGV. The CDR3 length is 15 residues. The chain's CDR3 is CASSLRQGAGYGYTF. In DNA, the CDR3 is TGTGCCAGCAGCCTCAGACAGGGGGCGGGCTATGGCTACACCTTC.

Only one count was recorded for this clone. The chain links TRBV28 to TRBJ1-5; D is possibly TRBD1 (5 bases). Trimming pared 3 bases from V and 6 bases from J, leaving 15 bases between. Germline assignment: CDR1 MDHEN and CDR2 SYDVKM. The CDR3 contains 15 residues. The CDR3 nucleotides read TGTGCCAGCAGTTTGTACAGGAAGGTTGGTCAGCCCCAGCATTTT. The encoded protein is CASSLYRKVGQPQHF.

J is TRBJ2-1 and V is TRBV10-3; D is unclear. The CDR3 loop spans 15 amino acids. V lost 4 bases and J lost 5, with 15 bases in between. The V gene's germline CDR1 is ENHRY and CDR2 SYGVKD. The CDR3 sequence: CAISGEALPDNEQFF. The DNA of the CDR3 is TGTGCCATCAGTGGCGAGGCCCTCCCGGACAATGAGCAGTTCTTC.

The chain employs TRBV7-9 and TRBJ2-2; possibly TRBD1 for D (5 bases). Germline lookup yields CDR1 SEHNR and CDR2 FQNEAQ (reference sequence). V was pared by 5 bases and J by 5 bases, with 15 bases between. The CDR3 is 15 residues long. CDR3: CASSPGQGGTGELFF. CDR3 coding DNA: TGTGCCAGCAGCCCTGGGCAGGGCGGTACCGGGGAGCTGTTTTTT.

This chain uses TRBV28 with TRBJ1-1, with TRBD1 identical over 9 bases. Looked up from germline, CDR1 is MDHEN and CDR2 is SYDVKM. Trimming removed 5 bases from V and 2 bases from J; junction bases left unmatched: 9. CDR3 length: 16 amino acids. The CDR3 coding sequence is TGTGCCAGCAGTCCCCCGAACAGGGGGCTCAACACTGAAGCTTTCTTT. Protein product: CASSPPNRGLNTEAFF.

CDR3 sequence: CAWSSGQGVYEQYF. CDR3 coding DNA: TGTGCCTGGAGTTCAGGGCAGGGGGTCTACGAGCAGTACTTC. V and J are TRBV30 and TRBJ2-7; 7 bases are shared with TRBD1. This CDR3 region has 14 residues. The V gene end was trimmed by 2 bases and the J gene end by 3 bases; junction bases not matched to a gene: 7. CDR1 and CDR2 from the germline V gene are GTSNPN and SVGIG (reference sequence).

CDR3 nucleotides: TGTGCCAGTAGCGAAAGGGGGTTCGGGACTGAAGCTTTCTTT. Translation: CASSERGFGTEAFF. This chain joins TRBV19 and TRBJ1-1; TRBD1 might be the D (6 bases). Trimming stripped 6 bases from V and 5 bases from J, with 16 bases between. Germline CDR1 and CDR2: LNHDA and SQIVND (reference sequence). This CDR3 contains 14 residues.

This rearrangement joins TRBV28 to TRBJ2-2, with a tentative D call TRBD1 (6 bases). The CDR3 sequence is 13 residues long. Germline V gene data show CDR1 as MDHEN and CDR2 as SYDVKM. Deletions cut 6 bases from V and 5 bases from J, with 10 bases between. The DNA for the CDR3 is TGTGCCAGCAGATTGGGACAAACCGGGGAGCTGTTTTTT. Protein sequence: CASRLGQTGELFF.

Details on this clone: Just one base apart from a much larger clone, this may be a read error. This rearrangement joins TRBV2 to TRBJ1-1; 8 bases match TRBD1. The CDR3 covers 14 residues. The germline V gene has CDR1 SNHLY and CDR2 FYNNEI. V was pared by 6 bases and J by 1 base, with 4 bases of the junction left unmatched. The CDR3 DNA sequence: TGTGCCAGCAGCCAACAGGGGGGGAACACTGAAGCTTTCTTT. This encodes CASSQQGGNTEAFF.

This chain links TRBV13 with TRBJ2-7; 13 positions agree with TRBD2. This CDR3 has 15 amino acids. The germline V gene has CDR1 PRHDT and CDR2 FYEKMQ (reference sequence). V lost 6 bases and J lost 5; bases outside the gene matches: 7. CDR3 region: CASRHRLAGGHEQYF. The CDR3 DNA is TGTGCCAGCAGGCATCGACTAGCGGGGGGTCACGAGCAGTACTTC. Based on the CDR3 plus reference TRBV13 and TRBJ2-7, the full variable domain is AAGVIQSPRHLIKEKRETATLKCYPIPRHDTVYWYQQGPGQDPQFLISFYEKMQSDKGSIPDRFSAQQFSDYHSELNMSSLELGDSALYFCASRHRLAGGHEQYFGPGTRLTVT.

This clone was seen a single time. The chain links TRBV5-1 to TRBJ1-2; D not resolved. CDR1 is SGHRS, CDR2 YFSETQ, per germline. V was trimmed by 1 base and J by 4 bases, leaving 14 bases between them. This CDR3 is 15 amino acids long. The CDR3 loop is CASSLIGLRAYGYTF. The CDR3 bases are TGCGCCAGCAGCTTGATAGGACTCCGCGCCTATGGCTACACCTTC.

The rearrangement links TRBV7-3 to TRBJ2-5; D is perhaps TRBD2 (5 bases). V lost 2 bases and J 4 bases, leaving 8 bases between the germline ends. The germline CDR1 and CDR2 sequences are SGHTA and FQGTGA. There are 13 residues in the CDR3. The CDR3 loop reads CASSLWERETQYF. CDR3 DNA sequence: TGTGCCAGCAGCTTATGGGAGAGAGAGACCCAGTACTTC.

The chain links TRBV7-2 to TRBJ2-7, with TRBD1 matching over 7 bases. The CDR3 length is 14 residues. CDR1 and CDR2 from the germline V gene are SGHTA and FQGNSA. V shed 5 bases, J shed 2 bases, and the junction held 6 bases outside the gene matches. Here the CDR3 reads CASSPYTGAYEQYF. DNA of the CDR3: TGTGCCAGCAGCCCCTATACAGGGGCCTACGAGCAGTACTTC. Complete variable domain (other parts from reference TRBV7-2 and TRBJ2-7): GAGVSQSPSNKVTEKGKDVELRCDPISGHTALYWYRQSLGQGLEFLIYFQGNSAPDKSGLPSDRFSAERTGGSVSTLTIQRTQQEDSAVYLCASSPYTGAYEQYFGPGTRLTVT.

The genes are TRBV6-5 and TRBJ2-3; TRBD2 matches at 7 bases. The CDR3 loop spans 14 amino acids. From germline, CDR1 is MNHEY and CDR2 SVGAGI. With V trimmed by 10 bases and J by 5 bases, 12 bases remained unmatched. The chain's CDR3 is CATGGGVLGDTQYF. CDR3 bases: TGTGCCACGGGAGGCGGGGTTTTGGGAGATACGCAGTATTTT.

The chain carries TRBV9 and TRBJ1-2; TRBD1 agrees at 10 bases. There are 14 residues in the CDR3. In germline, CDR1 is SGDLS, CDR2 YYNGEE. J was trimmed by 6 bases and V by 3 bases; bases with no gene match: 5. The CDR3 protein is CASSGTGTGDGYTF. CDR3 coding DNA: TGTGCCAGCAGCGGGACCGGGACAGGGGATGGCTACACCTTC.

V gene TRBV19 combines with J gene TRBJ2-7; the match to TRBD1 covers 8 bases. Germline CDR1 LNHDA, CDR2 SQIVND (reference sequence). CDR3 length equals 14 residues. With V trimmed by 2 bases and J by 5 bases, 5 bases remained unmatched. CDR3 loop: CASSIIGQGNEQYF. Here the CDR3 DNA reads TGTGCCAGTAGTATAATTGGACAGGGCAACGAGCAGTACTTC.

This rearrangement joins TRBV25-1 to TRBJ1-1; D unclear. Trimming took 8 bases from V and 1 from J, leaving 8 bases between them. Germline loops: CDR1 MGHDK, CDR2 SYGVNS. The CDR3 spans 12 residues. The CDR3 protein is CASSGRNTEAFF. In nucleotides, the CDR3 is TGTGCCAGCTCCGGGAGGAACACTGAAGCTTTCTTT.

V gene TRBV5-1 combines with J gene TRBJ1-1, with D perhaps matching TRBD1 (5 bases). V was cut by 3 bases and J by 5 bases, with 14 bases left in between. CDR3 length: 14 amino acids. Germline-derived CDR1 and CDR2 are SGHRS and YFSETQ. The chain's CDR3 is CASSSQGWGTEAFF. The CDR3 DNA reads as TGCGCCAGCAGCTCTCAGGGATGGGGAACTGAAGCTTTCTTT.

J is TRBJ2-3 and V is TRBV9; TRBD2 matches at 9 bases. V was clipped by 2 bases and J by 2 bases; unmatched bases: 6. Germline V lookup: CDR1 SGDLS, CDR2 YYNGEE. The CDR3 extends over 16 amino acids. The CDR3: CASSVVAGDFTDTQYF. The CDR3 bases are TGTGCCAGCAGCGTTGTAGCGGGGGACTTCACAGATACGCAGTATTTT.

The CDR3 coding sequence is TGTGCCAGCAGCCGGAGTGGGGCCGGCTGGGAGACCCAGTACTTC. This translates into CASSRSGAGWETQYF. The genes are TRBV7-8 and TRBJ2-5; D might be TRBD1 (5 bases). V lost 5 bases and J lost 5, with 18 bases in between. The CDR3 consists of 15 residues. Germline lookup yields CDR1 SGHVS and CDR2 FQNEAQ. The full variable domain, its missing parts supplied by reference TRBV7-8 and TRBJ2-5, is GAGVSQSPRYKVAKRGQDVALRCDPISGHVSLFWYQQALGQGPEFLTYFQNEAQLDKSGLPSDRFFAERPEGSVSTLKIQRTQQEDSAVYLCASSRSGAGWETQYFGPGTRLLVL.

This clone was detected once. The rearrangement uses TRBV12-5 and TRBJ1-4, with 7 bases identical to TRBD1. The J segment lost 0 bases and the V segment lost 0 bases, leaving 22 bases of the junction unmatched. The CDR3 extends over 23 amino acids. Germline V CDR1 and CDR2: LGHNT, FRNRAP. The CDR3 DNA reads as TGTGCTAGTGGTTTGGTAGTCGATAGTACCGGGACAGTAGGCTACCCAACTAATGAAAAACTGTTTTTT. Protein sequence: CASGLVVDSTGTVGYPTNEKLFF. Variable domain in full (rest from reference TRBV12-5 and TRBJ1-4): DARVTQTPRHKVTEMGQEVTMRCQPILGHNTVFWYRQTMMQGLELLAYFRNRAPLDDSGMPKDRFSAEMPDATLATLKIQPSEPRDSAVYFCASGLVVDSTGTVGYPTNEKLFFGSGTQLSVL.

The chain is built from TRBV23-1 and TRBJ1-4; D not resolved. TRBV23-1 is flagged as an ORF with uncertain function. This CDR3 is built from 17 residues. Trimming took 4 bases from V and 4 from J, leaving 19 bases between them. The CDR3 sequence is CASSLSSPSQHNEKLFF. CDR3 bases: TGCGCCAGCAGTCTTTCTAGTCCGTCGCAGCATAATGAAAAACTGTTTTTT.

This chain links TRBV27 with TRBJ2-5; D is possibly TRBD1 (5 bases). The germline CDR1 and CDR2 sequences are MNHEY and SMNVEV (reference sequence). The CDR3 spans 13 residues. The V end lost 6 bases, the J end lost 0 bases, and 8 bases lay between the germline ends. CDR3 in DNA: TGTGCCAGCAGAGGACACAACCAAGAGACCCAGTACTTC. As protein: CASRGHNQETQYF.

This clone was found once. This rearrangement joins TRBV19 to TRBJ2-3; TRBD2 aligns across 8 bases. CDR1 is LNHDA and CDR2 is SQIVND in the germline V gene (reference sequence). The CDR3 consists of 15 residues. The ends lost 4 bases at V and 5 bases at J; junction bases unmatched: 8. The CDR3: CASSKGLAGQDTQYF. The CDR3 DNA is TGTGCCAGTAGTAAAGGGTTAGCGGGGCAAGATACGCAGTATTTT.

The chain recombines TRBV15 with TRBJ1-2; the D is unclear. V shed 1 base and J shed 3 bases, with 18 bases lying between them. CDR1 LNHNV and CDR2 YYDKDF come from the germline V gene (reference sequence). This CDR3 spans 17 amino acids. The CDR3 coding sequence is TGTGCCACCAGCAGAGGGGCCCGCGGGCAGTCAGACTATGGCTACACCTTC. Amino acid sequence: CATSRGARGQSDYGYTF.

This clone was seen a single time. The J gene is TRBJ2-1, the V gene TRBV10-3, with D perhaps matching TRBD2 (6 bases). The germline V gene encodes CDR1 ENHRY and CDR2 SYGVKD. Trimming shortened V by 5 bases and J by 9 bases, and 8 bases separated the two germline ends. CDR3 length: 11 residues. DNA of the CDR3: TGTGCCATCAGTTCGGGGGTTGAGCAGTTCTTC. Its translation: CAISSGVEQFF.

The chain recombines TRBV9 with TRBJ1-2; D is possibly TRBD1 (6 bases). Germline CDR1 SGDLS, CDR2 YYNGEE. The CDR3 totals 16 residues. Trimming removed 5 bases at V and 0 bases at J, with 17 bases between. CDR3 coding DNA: TGTGCCAGCAGTCCGGGGGGCAGGATATCTAACTATGGCTACACCTTC. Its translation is CASSPGGRISNYGYTF.